The source of this TCR beta chain is a study of T cell repertoires in cytomegalovirus infection. Background on the study: Public TCR beta signatures indicated both CMV infection and matching HLA type. Study conclusions and caveats: Clonotype analysis showed dominance of the ex vivo response by HLA-C-restricted CMV-specific TCR beta clonotypes.

This clonotype was recorded many times. Its antigen is unknown. TCRdb re-called the reads with MiXCR, one entry per CDR3 protein. The sample records fewer than 700,000 distinct CDR3 sequences, less than 25% being singletons. Germline V gene data show CDR1 as MNHEY and CDR2 as SVGEGT. V lost 6 bases and J lost 4; bases outside the gene matches: 7. This CDR3 contains 15 residues. The sequenced material came from CD8+ T cells from PBMCs. This receptor was taken from a human donor in good health (CMV status not recorded). Some clones in this sample may be carry-over from other donors' samples. The chain is built from TRBV6-2 or TRBV6-3 and TRBJ2-5, with 11 bases aligning to TRBD2. DNA for the CDR3: TGTGCCAGCAGCGTCGGGACTAGCGGAGGAGAGACCCAGTACTTC. Protein: CASSVGTSGGETQYF.